The clone carrying this TCR beta chain was seen repeatedly, ten times or more. This sample's time point: newly diagnosed GD, antithyroid drugs for less than 3 months. From RNA extracted from PBMCs, the TCR library was made. These data originate in a study of regulatory T cells in long-lasting Graves disease. Arm-PCR of CDR3 regions and iRepertoire HTBI primers were the basis on which TCR beta libraries were built. TCRdb re-derived calls from the multiplex PCR reads in MiXCR, one entry per CDR3 protein. This table has about 620,000 distinct CDR3 sequences, about 15% appearing once. These data also formed part of another study, on T cells in Graves' hyperthyroidism and ophthalmopathy.

Sequenced here: peripheral blood mononuclear cells (PBMCs), sampled at new diagnosis, from a patient treated with antithyroid drugs. The sequence was obtained from a woman younger than 45 with Graves disease.

The DNA for the CDR3 is TGTGCCAGCAGCTTCCGGGACCTTAAACTGTTTTTT. Its translation is CASSFRDLKLFF. The chain joins TRBV13 to TRBJ1-4; maybe TRBD1 (5 bases). V shed 3 bases and J shed 11 bases, with 10 bases lying between them. Germline loops: CDR1 PRHDT, CDR2 FYEKMQ (reference sequence). The CDR3 runs 12 residues. Full variable domain (outside the CDR3, taken from reference TRBV13 and TRBJ1-4): AAGVIQSPRHLIKEKRETATLKCYPIPRHDTVYWYQQGPGQDPQFLISFYEKMQSDKGSIPDRFSAQQFSDYHSELNMSSLELGDSALYFCASSFRDLKLFFGSGTQLSVL.